One sample yielded the 23 T cell receptor beta chains listed below, sequenced in a study of beta chain features in type 1 diabetes. What was sequenced were expressed TCRB transcripts, since all of the isolated RNA had been reverse transcribed. Profiled with immunoSEQ multiplex PCR; TCRdb holds only in-frame clones, not every one. Of approximately 330,000 clones in the sample, about 10% were seen once. Sequencing used naive CD4+ T cells from blood. The receptors shown here come from a woman in her twenties or thirties in good health.

This clone was counted only a few times. The chain recombines TRBV9 with TRBJ1-2; D might be TRBD1 (5 bases). Germline CDR1 is SGDLS and CDR2 is YYNGEE. The CDR3 totals 14 residues. The V gene lost 0 bases and the J gene lost 8 bases, with 14 bases spanning the gap. CDR3 DNA: TGTGCCAGCAGCGTAGTTCAGGGCCCCGGGGGCTACACCTTC. The encoded protein is CASSVVQGPGGYTF.

The J gene is TRBJ2-3, the V gene TRBV30, with D possibly being TRBD2 (6 bases). The germline gives CDR1 GTSNPN, CDR2 SVGIG (reference sequence). The CDR3 consists of 17 residues. The ends were cut back, 0 bases at V and 0 bases at J, with 16 bases in the middle. The DNA for the CDR3 is TGTGCCTGGAGTGTACGGCGGTTAGCGGCTAGCACAGATACGCAGTATTTT. Residues: CAWSVRRLAASTDTQYF.

V is TRBV7-9 and J is TRBJ1-5, with unresolved D. The length of the CDR3 is 15 residues. V was trimmed by 5 bases and J by 0 bases, leaving 11 bases between them. The germline CDR1 and CDR2 sequences are SEHNR and FQNEAQ (reference sequence). CDR3 protein: CASSLDGSSNQPQHF. CDR3 nucleotides: TGTGCCAGCAGCCTCGACGGGTCTAGCAATCAGCCCCAGCATTTT.

This clone appeared a few times. The J gene is TRBJ2-6, the V gene TRBV5-1; no reliable D call. CDR3 length: 14 residues. The germline CDR1 and CDR2 sequences are SGHRS and YFSETQ. V lost 5 bases to trimming and J lost 0 bases, with 6 bases between them. CDR3 bases: TGCGCCAGCAGTACACCCTCTGGGGCCAACGTCCTGACTTTC. It is translated as CASSTPSGANVLTF.

The chain recombines TRBV4-2 with TRBJ2-2; D gene ambiguous. CDR1 and CDR2 (germline): LGHNA, YNFKEQ. The V gene lost 0 bases and the J gene lost 2 bases, with 10 bases spanning the gap. CDR3 length equals 16 residues. The CDR3 loop is CASSQEISTNTGELFF. In nucleotides, the CDR3 is TGTGCCAGCAGCCAAGAAATTTCTACTAACACCGGGGAGCTGTTTTTT.

This clone was seen a handful of times. This sequence joins TRBV4-1 and TRBJ2-5, with a tentative D call TRBD1 (7 bases). CDR3 size: 14 residues. Trimming cost V 1 base and J 5 bases, with 11 bases left between them. Germline V gives CDR1 MGHRA, CDR2 YSYEKL. The CDR3 here is CASSQVGGGETQYF. As DNA, the CDR3 is TGCGCCAGCAGCCAAGTTGGAGGGGGCGAGACCCAGTACTTC.

In this sample, this clone turned up a few times. The chain has TRBV11-3 and TRBJ2-2, with D tentatively TRBD1 (5 bases). Germline V gives CDR1 SGHNT, CDR2 YENEEA. V was shortened by 4 bases and J by 1 base, with 13 bases between the two germline ends. The CDR3 is 16 amino acids. The CDR3 DNA reads as TGTGCCAGCAGCTATTGGGGCCACGGGAACACCGGGGAGCTGTTTTTT. Protein product: CASSYWGHGNTGELFF.

This clone has only a few counts. The chain employs TRBV9 and TRBJ2-6; 13 nucleotides agree with TRBD2. Trimming at V came to 3 bases and at J to 1 base, leaving 4 bases not matched to a gene. Germline CDR1 and CDR2: SGDLS and YYNGEE. This CDR3 is 18 amino acids long. The CDR3 DNA is TGTGCCAGCAGCGCCTCGACTAGCGGGAGGTCTGGGGCCAACGTCCTGACTTTC. As protein: CASSASTSGRSGANVLTF.

V gene TRBV29-1 combines with J gene TRBJ2-3, with 12 bases identical to TRBD2. V was clipped by 4 bases and J by 4 bases; unmatched bases: 6. CDR3 length: 15 amino acids. The germline V gene encodes CDR1 SQVTM and CDR2 ANQGSEA. The CDR3 nucleotides read TGCAGCGTTGCCGGGAGACTAGCGGGAGCAGATACGCAGTATTTT. This gives the protein CSVAGRLAGADTQYF.

The chain links TRBV19 to TRBJ1-3; D is possibly TRBD1 (6 bases). Trimming cost V 10 bases and J 0 bases, with 16 bases left between them. Germline V gene lookup returns CDR1 LNHDA and CDR2 SQIVND (reference sequence). The CDR3 length is 15 residues. The CDR3 nucleotides are TGTGCCACCCGGGACAAGCCTTTCTCTGGAAACACCATATATTTT. Protein product: CATRDKPFSGNTIYF.

The chain is built from TRBV29-1 and TRBJ2-5; 8 nucleotides match TRBD1. The CDR3 length is 15 residues. The V gene end was trimmed by 4 bases and the J gene end by 4 bases; junction bases not matched to a gene: 11. CDR1 is SQVTM, CDR2 ANQGSEA, per germline. CDR3 region: CSVAGQGIAAETQYF. In DNA form, the CDR3 reads TGCAGCGTTGCAGGACAGGGTATCGCTGCAGAGACCCAGTACTTC.

The chain recombines TRBV15 with TRBJ2-3; 10 bases map to TRBD2. V was pared by 0 bases and J by 3 bases, with 3 bases of the junction left unmatched. Germline assignment: CDR1 LNHNV and CDR2 YYDKDF (reference sequence). The CDR3 has 16 amino acids. The CDR3 nucleotides are TGTGCCACCAGCAGAGATGCACTAGCGGGAACAGATACGCAGTATTTT. Translation: CATSRDALAGTDTQYF.

This clone was recorded a few times. The rearrangement joins TRBV7-9 to TRBJ2-7, with a tentative D call TRBD1 (6 bases). From germline, CDR1 is SEHNR and CDR2 FQNEAQ (reference sequence). The CDR3 runs 14 residues. The V and J ends lost 6 bases and 4 bases respectively, with 16 bases between them. The CDR3 sequence is CASRQGPSGYEQYF. As DNA, the CDR3 is TGTGCCAGCAGACAGGGCCCCTCGGGTTACGAGCAGTACTTC.

This clone has more than one count but fewer than ten. The chain has TRBV7-3 and TRBJ1-3; unclear D gene. The germline V and J ends were trimmed by 5 bases and 0 bases, with 11 bases remaining between them. Germline V gives CDR1 SGHTA, CDR2 FQGTGA. This CDR3 is 15 amino acids long. CDR3 sequence reads: CASSDQAGSGNTIYF. In DNA, the CDR3 is TGTGCCAGCAGCGACCAGGCGGGCTCTGGAAACACCATATATTTT.

The chain couples TRBV7-2 to TRBJ2-1; possibly TRBD2 for D (6 bases). V lost 5 bases to trimming and J lost 4 bases, with 18 bases between them. CDR3 length: 16 residues. CDR1 and CDR2 (germline): SGHTA, FQGNSA. CDR3 loop: CASSPVLSGTYNEQFF. DNA of the CDR3: TGTGCCAGCAGCCCAGTCCTTAGCGGAACATACAATGAGCAGTTCTTC.

This clone was counted a few times. The J gene is TRBJ2-7, the V gene TRBV6-5; weak D call: TRBD1 (6 bases). V dropped 2 bases and J dropped 2 bases, with 13 bases sitting between them. Germline V lookup: CDR1 MNHEY, CDR2 SVGAGI. There are 15 residues in the CDR3. The DNA of the CDR3 is TGTGCCAGCAGTTACGTCGCAGGGACAACCTACGAGCAGTACTTC. This sequence encodes CASSYVAGTTYEQYF.

This clone has only a few counts. Other DNA sequences in this specimen translate into the identical CDR3. The chain has TRBV30 and TRBJ1-5; a possible D gene is TRBD1 (5 bases). This CDR3 is built from 13 residues. Germline lookup yields CDR1 GTSNPN and CDR2 SVGIG (reference sequence). Trimming pared 2 bases from V and 0 bases from J, leaving 5 bases between. Here the CDR3 reads CAWSQGSNQPQHF. The DNA for the CDR3 is TGTGCCTGGAGTCAGGGTAGCAATCAGCCCCAGCATTTT.

This chain joins TRBV10-3 and TRBJ1-2, with D possibly being TRBD1 (5 bases). V was clipped by 6 bases and J by 3 bases, with 17 bases between them. The CDR3 is 15 amino acids. Germline V gene data show CDR1 as ENHRY and CDR2 as SYGVKD. For the CDR3, the DNA is TGTGCCATCAGCCCCGCCCAGCCCAGGGACTATGGCTACACCTTC. It specifies CAISPAQPRDYGYTF.

The sample holds a few counts of this clone. The chain recombines TRBV28 with TRBJ2-7; TRBD2 might be the D (5 bases). Germline V gene lookup returns CDR1 MDHEN and CDR2 SYDVKM. Trimming cost V 7 bases and J 5 bases, with 21 bases left between them. The CDR3 consists of 15 residues. CDR3 residues: CASTPGRGLPHEQYF. CDR3 nucleotides: TGTGCCAGCACCCCGGGCCGAGGGCTGCCGCACGAGCAGTACTTC. Full variable domain (missing parts from reference TRBV28 and TRBJ2-7): DVKVTQSSRYLVKRTGEKVFLECVQDMDHENMFWYRQDPGLGLRLIYFSYDVKMKEKGDIPEGYSVSREKKERFSLILESASTNQTSMYLCASTPGRGLPHEQYFGPGTRLTVT.

This clone was seen only a few times. J is TRBJ2-7 and V is TRBV11-2; a possible D gene is TRBD2 (6 bases). The CDR3 covers 15 residues. With 2 bases removed from V and 6 bases from J, the gap between germline ends came to 17 bases. Germline V CDR1 and CDR2: SGHAT, FQNNGV. CDR3 DNA sequence: TGTGCCAGCAGCTTACAGACTAGAACCTTGGGCGAGCAGTACTTC. Its translation: CASSLQTRTLGEQYF.

The table lists this clone with a few counts. The V gene is TRBV30, the J gene TRBJ1-5, with 10 bases matching TRBD1. V gave up 5 bases and J gave up 5 bases; unmatched junction bases: 6. From germline, CDR1 is GTSNPN and CDR2 SVGIG (reference sequence). The length of the CDR3 is 14 residues. The CDR3 protein is CAWAGTGEHQPQHF. CDR3 DNA: TGTGCCTGGGCCGGGACAGGGGAGCATCAGCCCCAGCATTTT.

V usage is TRBV10-3 and J usage is TRBJ2-7; 7 bases line up with TRBD1. This CDR3 contains 14 residues. Germline assignment: CDR1 ENHRY and CDR2 SYGVKD. The V gene end was trimmed by 4 bases and the J gene end by 7 bases; junction bases not matched to a gene: 10. The CDR3 bases are TGTGCCATCAGTGGCTCCGGGACAGTGGGGGAGCAGTACTTC. This translates into CAISGSGTVGEQYF.

This clone has a handful of counts. The chain recombines TRBV4-2 with TRBJ2-7, with a weak D call TRBD2 (6 bases). CDR1 is LGHNA, CDR2 YNFKEQ, per germline. The CDR3 length is 16 residues. V lost 1 base and J lost 0, with 13 bases in between. Here the CDR3 DNA reads TGTGCCAGCAGCCAAGGGCCGGGACTGGACTCCTACGAGCAGTACTTC. It codes for CASSQGPGLDSYEQYF.